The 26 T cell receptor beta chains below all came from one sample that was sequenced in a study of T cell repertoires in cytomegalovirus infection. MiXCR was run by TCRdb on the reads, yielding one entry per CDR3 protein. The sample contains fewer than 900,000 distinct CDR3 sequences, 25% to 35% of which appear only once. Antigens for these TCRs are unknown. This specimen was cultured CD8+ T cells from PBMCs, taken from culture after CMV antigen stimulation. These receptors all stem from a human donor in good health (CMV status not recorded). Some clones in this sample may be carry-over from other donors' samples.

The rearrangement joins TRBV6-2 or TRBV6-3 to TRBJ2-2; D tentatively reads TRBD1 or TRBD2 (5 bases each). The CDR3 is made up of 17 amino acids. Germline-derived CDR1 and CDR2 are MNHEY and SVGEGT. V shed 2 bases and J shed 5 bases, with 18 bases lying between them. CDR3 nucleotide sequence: TGTGCCAGCAGTTACGCGGTGGGGGACCTCGTAACCGGGGAGCTGTTTTTT. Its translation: CASSYAVGDLVTGELFF.

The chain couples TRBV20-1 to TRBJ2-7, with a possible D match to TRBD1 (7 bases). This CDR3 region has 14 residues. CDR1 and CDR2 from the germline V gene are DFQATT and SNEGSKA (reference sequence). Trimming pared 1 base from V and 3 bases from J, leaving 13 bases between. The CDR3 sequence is CSARGLRGDYEQYF. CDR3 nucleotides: TGCAGTGCTAGAGGCCTCAGGGGGGACTACGAGCAGTACTTC.

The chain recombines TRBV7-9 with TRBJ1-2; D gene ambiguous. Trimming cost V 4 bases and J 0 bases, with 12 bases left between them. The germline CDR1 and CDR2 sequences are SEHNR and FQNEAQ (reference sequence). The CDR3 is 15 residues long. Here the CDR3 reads CASSYTDIANYGYTF. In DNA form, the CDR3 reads TGTGCCAGCAGCTACACGGATATCGCTAACTATGGCTACACCTTC.

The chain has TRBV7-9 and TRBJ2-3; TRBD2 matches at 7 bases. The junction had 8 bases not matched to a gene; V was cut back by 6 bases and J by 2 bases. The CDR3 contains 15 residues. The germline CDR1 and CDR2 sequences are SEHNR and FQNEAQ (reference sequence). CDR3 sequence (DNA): TGTGCCAGCAGTCCCCGAGCGGGATTCACAGATACGCAGTATTTT. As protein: CASSPRAGFTDTQYF.

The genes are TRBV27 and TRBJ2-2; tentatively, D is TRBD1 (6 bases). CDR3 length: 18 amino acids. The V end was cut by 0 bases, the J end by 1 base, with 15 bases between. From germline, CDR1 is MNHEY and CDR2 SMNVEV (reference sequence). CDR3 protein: CASSLSLSGTLNTGELFF. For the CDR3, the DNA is TGTGCCAGCAGTTTATCGCTCTCCGGGACACTGAACACCGGGGAGCTGTTTTTT.

The CDR3 DNA sequence: TGTGCCAGCAGTTACGGGGGGCCAAATGAGCAGTTCTTC. Translating it yields CASSYGGPNEQFF. The chain couples TRBV6-5 to TRBJ2-1; D is perhaps TRBD1 or TRBD2 (6 bases each). Germline assignment: CDR1 MNHEY and CDR2 SVGAGI. The CDR3 runs to 13 residues. V lost 2 bases and J lost 7, with 9 bases in between.

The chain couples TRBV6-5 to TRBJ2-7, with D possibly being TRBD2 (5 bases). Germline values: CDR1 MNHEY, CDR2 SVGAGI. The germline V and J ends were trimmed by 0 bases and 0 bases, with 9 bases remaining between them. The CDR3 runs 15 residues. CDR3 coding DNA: TGTGCCAGCAGTTACTCGATGGGGAGCTCCTACGAGCAGTACTTC. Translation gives CASSYSMGSSYEQYF.

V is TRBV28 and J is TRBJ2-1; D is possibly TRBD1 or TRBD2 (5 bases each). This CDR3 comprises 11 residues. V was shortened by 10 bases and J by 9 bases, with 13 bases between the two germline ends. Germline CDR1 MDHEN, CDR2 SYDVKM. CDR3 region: CATWSRGEQFF. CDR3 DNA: TGTGCCACCTGGTCGAGGGGTGAGCAGTTCTTC.

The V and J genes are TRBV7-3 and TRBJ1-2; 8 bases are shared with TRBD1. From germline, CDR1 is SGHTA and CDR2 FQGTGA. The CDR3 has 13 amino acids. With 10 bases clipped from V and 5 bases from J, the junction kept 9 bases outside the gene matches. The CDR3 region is CATRRQGSYGYTF. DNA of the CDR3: TGTGCCACCAGGCGACAGGGGTCATATGGCTACACCTTC.

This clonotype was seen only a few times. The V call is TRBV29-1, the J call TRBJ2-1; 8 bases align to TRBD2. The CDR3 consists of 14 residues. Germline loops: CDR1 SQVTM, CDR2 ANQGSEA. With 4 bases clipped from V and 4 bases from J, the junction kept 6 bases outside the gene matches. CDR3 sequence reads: CSVAGRGGYNEQFF. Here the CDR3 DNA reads TGCAGCGTTGCGGGCCGGGGGGGATACAATGAGCAGTTCTTC.

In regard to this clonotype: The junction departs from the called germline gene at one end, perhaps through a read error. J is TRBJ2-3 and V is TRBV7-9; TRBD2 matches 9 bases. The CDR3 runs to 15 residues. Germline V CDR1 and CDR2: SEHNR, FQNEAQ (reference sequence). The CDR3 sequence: CASRLAGVFTDTQYF. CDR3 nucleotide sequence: TGTGCCAGCAGATTAGCGGGGGTGTTCACAGATACGCAGTATTTT.

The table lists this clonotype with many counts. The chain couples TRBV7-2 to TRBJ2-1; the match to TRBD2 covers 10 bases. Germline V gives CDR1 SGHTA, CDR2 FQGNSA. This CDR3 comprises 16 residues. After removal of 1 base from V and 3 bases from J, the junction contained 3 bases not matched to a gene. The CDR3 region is CASSLGLAGVYNEQFF. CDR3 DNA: TGTGCCAGCAGCTTAGGGCTAGCGGGGGTCTACAATGAGCAGTTCTTC.

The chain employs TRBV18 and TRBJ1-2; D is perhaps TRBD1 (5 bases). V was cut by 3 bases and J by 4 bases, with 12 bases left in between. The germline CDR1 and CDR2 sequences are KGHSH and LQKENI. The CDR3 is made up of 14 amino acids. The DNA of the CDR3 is TGTGCCAGCTCACCGGAATGGGACGGCTATGGCTACACCTTC. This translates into CASSPEWDGYGYTF.

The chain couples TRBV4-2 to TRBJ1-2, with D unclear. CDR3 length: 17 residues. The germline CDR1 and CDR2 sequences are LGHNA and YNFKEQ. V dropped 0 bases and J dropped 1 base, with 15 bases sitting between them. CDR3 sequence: CASSQDLFTAVNYGYTF. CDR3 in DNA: TGTGCCAGCAGCCAAGATCTCTTCACAGCCGTTAACTATGGCTACACCTTC.

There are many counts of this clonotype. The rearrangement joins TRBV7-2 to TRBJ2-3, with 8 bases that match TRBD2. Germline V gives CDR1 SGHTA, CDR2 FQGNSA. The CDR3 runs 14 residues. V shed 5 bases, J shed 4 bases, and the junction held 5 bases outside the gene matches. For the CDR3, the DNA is TGTGCCAGCAGCGCTGGGACTAGATCAGATACGCAGTATTTT. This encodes CASSAGTRSDTQYF.

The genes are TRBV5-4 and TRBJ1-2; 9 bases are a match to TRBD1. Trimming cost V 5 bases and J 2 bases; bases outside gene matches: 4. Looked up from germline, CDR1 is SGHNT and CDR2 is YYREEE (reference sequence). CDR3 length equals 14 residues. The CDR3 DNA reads TGTGCCAGCAGGGGCGGACAGGGGAACTATGGCTACACCTTC. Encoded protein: CASRGGQGNYGYTF.

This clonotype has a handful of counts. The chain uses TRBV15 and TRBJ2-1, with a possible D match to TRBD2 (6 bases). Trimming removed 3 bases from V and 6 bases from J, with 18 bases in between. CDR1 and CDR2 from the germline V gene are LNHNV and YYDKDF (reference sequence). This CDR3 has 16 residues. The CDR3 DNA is TGTGCCACCAGCAGCCCTGAGAGGAGGGGCCTCAATGAGCAGTTCTTC. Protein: CATSSPERRGLNEQFF.

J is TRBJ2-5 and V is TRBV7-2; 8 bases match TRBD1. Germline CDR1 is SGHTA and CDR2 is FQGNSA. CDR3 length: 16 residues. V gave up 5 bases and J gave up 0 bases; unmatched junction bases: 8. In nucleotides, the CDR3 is TGTGCCAGCAGCCAGGGGGCCCACCCCTACCAAGAGACCCAGTACTTC. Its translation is CASSQGAHPYQETQYF.

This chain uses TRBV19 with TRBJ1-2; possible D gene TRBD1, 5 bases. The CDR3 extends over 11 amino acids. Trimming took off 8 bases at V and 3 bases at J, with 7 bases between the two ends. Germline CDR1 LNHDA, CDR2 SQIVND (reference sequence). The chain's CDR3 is CASQGYYGYTF. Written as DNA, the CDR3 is TGTGCCAGTCAGGGTTACTATGGCTACACCTTC. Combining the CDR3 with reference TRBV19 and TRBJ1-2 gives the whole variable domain DGGITQSPKYLFRKEGQNVTLSCEQNLNHDAMYWYRQDPGQGLRLIYYSQIVNDFQKGDIAEGYSVSREKKESFPLTVTSAQKNPTAFYLCASQGYYGYTFGSGTRLTVV.

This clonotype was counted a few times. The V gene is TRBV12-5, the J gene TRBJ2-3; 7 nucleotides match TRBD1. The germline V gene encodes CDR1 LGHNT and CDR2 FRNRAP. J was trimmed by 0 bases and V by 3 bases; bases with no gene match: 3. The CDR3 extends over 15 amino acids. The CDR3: CASGFQGVSTDTQYF. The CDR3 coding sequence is TGTGCTAGTGGTTTTCAGGGGGTGAGCACAGATACGCAGTATTTT.

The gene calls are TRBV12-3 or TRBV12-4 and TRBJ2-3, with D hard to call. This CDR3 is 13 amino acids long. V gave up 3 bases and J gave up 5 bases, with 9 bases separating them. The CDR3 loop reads CASSFRTRDTQYF. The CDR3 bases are TGTGCCAGCAGTTTCCGGACGAGAGATACGCAGTATTTT.

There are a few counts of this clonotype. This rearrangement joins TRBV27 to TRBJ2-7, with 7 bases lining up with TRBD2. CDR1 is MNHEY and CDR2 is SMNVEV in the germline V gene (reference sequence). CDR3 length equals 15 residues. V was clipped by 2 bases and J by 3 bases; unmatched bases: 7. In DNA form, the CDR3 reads TGTGCCAGCAGTTTAGCCCGGACTAGGATCTACGAGCAGTACTTC. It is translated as CASSLARTRIYEQYF.

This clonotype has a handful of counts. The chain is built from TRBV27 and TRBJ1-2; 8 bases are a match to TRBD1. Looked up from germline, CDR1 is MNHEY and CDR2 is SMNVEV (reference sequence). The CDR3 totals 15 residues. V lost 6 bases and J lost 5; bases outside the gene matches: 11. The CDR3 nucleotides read TGTGCCAGCAGCCGCCGGGACAGGAGAAGGTATGGCTACACCTTC. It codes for CASSRRDRRRYGYTF.

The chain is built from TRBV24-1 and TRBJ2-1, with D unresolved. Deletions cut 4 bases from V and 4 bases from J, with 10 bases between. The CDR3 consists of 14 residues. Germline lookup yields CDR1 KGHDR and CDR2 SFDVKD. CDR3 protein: CATSEGTDYNEQFF. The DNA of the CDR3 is TGTGCCACCAGTGAGGGTACAGATTACAATGAGCAGTTCTTC.

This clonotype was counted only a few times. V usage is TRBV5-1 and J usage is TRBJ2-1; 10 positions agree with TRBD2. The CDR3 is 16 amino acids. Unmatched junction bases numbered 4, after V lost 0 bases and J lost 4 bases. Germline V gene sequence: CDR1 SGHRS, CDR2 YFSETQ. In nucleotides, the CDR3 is TGCGCCAGCAGCTTGGATGGTAGCGGGGGGTACAATGAGCAGTTCTTC. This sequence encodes CASSLDGSGGYNEQFF. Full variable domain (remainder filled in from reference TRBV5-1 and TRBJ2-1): KAGVTQTPRYLIKTRGQQVTLSCSPISGHRSVSWYQQTPGQGLQFLFEYFSETQRNKGNFPGRFSGRQFSNSRSEMNVSTLELGDSALYLCASSLDGSGGYNEQFFGPGTRLTVL.

CDR3 amino acids: CASSGATYNEQFF. The CDR3 DNA is TGTGCCAGCTCGGGAGCGACCTACAATGAGCAGTTCTTC. The rearrangement links TRBV7-6 to TRBJ2-1, with D maybe TRBD2 (6 bases). Looked up from germline, CDR1 is SGHVS and CDR2 is FNYEAQ. Trimming pared 8 bases from V and 2 bases from J, leaving 10 bases between. The CDR3 has 13 amino acids.